What follows are 13 T cell receptor beta chains derived from one specimen sequenced in a study of T cell repertoires in cytomegalovirus infection. For these receptors, no antigen is known. TCRdb re-called the reads through MiXCR, storing one row per CDR3 protein. Of roughly 800,000 distinct CDR3 sequences listed, 29% are singletons. The sample here was cultured CD8+ T cells from PBMCs, taken from culture after CMV antigen stimulation. The receptors stem from a human donor in good health (CMV status not recorded). Some clones in this sample may be carry-over from other donors' samples.

This clonotype was counted a few times. V gene TRBV15 combines with J gene TRBJ2-1; the match to TRBD2 covers 11 bases. The germline V gene encodes CDR1 LNHNV and CDR2 YYDKDF (reference sequence). The CDR3 has 15 residues. The J segment lost 6 bases and the V segment lost 0 bases, leaving 1 base of the junction unmatched. The CDR3 nucleotides are TGTGCCACCAGCAGAGATAGCGGGGGGGCCAATGAGCAGTTCTTC. Protein sequence: CATSRDSGGANEQFF.

The genes are TRBV12-3 or TRBV12-4 and TRBJ2-7; D remains ambiguous. The CDR3 has 12 residues. Trimming stripped 7 bases from V and 0 bases from J, with 7 bases between. The chain's CDR3 is CASKGYSYEQYF. DNA of the CDR3: TGTGCCAGCAAAGGTTACTCCTACGAGCAGTACTTC.

V is TRBV12-3 or TRBV12-4 and J is TRBJ1-2; 7 nucleotides match TRBD1. J lost 3 bases, V lost 6 bases, and 7 bases had no gene match. CDR3 length: 14 residues. The CDR3 here is CASSPTTGYYGYTF. In DNA form, the CDR3 reads TGTGCCAGCAGCCCTACGACAGGGTACTATGGCTACACCTTC.

The CDR3 DNA is TGTGCCAGCCCGGGGCCGGTGAACACTGAAGCTTTCTTT. Protein sequence: CASPGPVNTEAFF. The rearrangement links TRBV2 to TRBJ1-1, with a possible D match to TRBD1 (5 bases). V lost 8 bases, J lost 0 bases, and 10 bases lay in between. Germline V gives CDR1 SNHLY, CDR2 FYNNEI. The CDR3 is made up of 13 amino acids.

This clonotype was detected ten times or more. The V gene is TRBV12-3 or TRBV12-4, the J gene TRBJ2-2; D is undetermined. Trimming stripped 3 bases from V and 0 bases from J, with 14 bases between. The CDR3 sequence is 17 residues long. The chain's CDR3 is CASSFPRALPNTGELFF. The CDR3 DNA reads as TGTGCCAGCAGTTTCCCAAGAGCCCTCCCGAACACCGGGGAGCTGTTTTTT.

The rearrangement links TRBV20-1 to TRBJ2-2; no firm D call. V shed 0 bases and J shed 2 bases, with 10 bases lying between them. The CDR3 runs 15 residues. The germline V gene has CDR1 DFQATT and CDR2 SNEGSKA (reference sequence). CDR3 sequence: CSARDPGRNTGELFF. The CDR3 DNA follows: TGCAGTGCTAGAGATCCCGGCCGCAACACCGGGGAGCTGTTTTTT.

This clonotype was observed a few times. Compared with germline, one end of the junction differs, possibly owing to a read error. The rearrangement joins TRBV7-7 to TRBJ2-2; TRBD1 is a possible D gene (6 bases). The CDR3 length is 16 residues. CDR1 and CDR2 from the germline V gene are SSHAT and FNYEAQ (reference sequence). The CDR3 reads CASSRPGRGREAELFF. In DNA, the CDR3 is TGTGCTAGCAGCCGACCTGGCAGGGGACGGGAAGCGGAGCTGTTTTTT.

This clonotype occurred many times. The chain uses TRBV6-1 and TRBJ1-1; perhaps TRBD1 as D (6 bases). Germline CDR1 and CDR2: MNHNS and SASEGT. Trimming removed 5 bases from V and 6 bases from J, with 19 bases in between. CDR3 length equals 15 residues. The chain's CDR3 is CASSLGDTGIAEAFF. As DNA, the CDR3 is TGTGCCAGCAGTTTAGGAGACACAGGGATCGCTGAAGCTTTCTTT.

This clonotype appeared a few times. This sequence joins TRBV27 and TRBJ1-5; 8 bases are a match to TRBD1. The CDR3 contains 17 residues. CDR1 is MNHEY and CDR2 is SMNVEV in the germline V gene (reference sequence). V shed 4 bases and J 5 bases; nucleotides not matched to a gene: 13. The CDR3 is CASSSLRTGSLDQPQHF. The DNA of the CDR3 is TGTGCCAGCAGTTCCCTTCGGACAGGGTCGTTGGATCAGCCCCAGCATTTT.

This clonotype occurred many times. The chain recombines TRBV7-6 with TRBJ2-7, with 9 positions matching TRBD1. The germline gives CDR1 SGHVS, CDR2 FNYEAQ. V trimming: 1 base; J trimming: 6 bases; junction bases outside the gene matches: 4. The CDR3 contains 14 residues. The CDR3 protein is CASSLGGTGTEQYF. DNA for the CDR3: TGTGCCAGCAGCTTAGGCGGGACAGGGACCGAGCAGTACTTC.

This clonotype has a handful of counts. The chain employs TRBV7-9 and TRBJ2-5; 8 positions match TRBD2. The CDR3 spans 17 residues. Germline CDR1 and CDR2: SEHNR and FQNEAQ (reference sequence). V dropped 4 bases and J dropped 2; count of bases not matched to a gene: 12. CDR3 region: CASSSEGGGGKQETQYF. CDR3 in DNA: TGTGCCAGCAGCTCAGAGGGTGGCGGGGGGAAGCAAGAGACCCAGTACTTC.

This clonotype was detected only a few times. This chain links TRBV7-9 with TRBJ2-5, with a tentative D call TRBD2 (6 bases). The V gene's germline CDR1 is SEHNR and CDR2 FQNEAQ (reference sequence). CDR3 size: 12 residues. The CDR3 nucleotides are TGTTCGGCGGGGCGGGCCCAAGAGACCCAGTACTTC. Translation gives CSAGRAQETQYF.

The sample holds many counts of this clonotype. The CDR3 DNA reads TGCGCCAGCAGCCACGGCGGCAGTCTCTATGGCTACACCTTC. Its translation: CASSHGGSLYGYTF. This rearrangement joins TRBV4-1 to TRBJ1-2; D gene unclear. Looked up from germline, CDR1 is MGHRA and CDR2 is YSYEKL. The CDR3 totals 14 residues. V lost 3 bases to trimming and J lost 4 bases, with 12 bases between them.